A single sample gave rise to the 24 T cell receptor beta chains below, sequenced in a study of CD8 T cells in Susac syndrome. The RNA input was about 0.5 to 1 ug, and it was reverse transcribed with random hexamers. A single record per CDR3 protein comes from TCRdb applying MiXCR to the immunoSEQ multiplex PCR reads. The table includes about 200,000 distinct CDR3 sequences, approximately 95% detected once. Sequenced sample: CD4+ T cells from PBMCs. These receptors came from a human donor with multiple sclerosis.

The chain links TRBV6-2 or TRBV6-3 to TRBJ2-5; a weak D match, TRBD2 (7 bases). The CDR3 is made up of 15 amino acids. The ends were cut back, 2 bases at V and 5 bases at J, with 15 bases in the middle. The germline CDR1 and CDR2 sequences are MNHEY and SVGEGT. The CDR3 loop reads CASSYPSGGGETQYF. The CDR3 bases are TGTGCCAGCAGTTACCCCTCGGGGGGCGGTGAGACCCAGTACTTC.

Here the CDR3 DNA reads TGCGCCAGCAGCGAACGGCCAGGCGGTGAGCAGTTCTTC. Protein: CASSERPGGEQFF. The chain uses TRBV5-1 and TRBJ2-1; D is ambiguous. CDR3 size: 13 residues. Trimming shortened V by 4 bases and J by 9 bases, and 14 bases separated the two germline ends. Germline loops: CDR1 SGHRS, CDR2 YFSETQ.

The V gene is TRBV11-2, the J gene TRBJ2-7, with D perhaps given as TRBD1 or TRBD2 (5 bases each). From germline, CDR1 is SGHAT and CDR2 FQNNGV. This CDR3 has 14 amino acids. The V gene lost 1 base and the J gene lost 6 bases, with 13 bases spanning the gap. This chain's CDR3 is CASSLGGVVGEQYV. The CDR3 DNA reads TGTGCCAGCAGCTTAGGAGGGGTGGTAGGCGAGCAGTACGTC.

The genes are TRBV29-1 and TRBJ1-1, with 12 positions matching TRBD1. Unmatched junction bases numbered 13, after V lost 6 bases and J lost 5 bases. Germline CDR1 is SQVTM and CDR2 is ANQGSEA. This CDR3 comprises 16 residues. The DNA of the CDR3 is TGCAGCGTGGAGGTCGGGACAGGGGGCGGTGGGACTGAAGCTTTCTTT. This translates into CSVEVGTGGGGTEAFF.

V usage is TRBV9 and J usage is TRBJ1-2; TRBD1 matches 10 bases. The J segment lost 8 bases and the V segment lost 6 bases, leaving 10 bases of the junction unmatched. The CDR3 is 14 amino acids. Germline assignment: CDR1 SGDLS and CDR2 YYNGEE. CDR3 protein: CASNQGTGVEGYTF. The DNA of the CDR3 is TGTGCCAGCAACCAAGGGACAGGGGTAGAGGGCTACACCTTC.

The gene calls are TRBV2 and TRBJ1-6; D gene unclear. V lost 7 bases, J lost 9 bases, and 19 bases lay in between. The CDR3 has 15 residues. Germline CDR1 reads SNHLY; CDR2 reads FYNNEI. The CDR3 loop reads CASTSLERSGSPLHF. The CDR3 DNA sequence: TGTGCCAGCACCTCGCTGGAGCGGTCTGGTTCACCCCTCCACTTT.

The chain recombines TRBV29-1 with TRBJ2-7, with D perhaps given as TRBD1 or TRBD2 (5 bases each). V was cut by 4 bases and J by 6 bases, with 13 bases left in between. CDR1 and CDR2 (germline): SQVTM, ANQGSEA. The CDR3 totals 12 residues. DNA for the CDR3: TGCAGCGTTGGGGACCCAAGTTCCGAGCAGTACGTC. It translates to CSVGDPSSEQYV.

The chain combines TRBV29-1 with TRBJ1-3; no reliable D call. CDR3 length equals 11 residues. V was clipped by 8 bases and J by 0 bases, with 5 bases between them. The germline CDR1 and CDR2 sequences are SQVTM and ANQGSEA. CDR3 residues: CSFSSGNTIYF. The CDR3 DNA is TGCAGCTTCAGCTCTGGAAACACCATATATTTT.

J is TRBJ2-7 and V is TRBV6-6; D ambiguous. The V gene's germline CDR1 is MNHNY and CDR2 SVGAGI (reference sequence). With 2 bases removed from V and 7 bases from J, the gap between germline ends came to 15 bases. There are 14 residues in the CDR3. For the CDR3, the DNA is TGTGCCAGCAGTTACCTTGACACGGATGGGGAGCAGTACTTC. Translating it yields CASSYLDTDGEQYF.

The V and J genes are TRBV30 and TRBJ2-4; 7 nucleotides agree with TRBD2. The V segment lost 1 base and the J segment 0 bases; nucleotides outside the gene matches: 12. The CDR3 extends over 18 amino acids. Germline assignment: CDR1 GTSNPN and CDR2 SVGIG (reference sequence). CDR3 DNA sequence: TGTGCCTGGAGTGGAGTTTGGGGGGGAAAACTAGCCAAAAACATTCAGTACTTC. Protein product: CAWSGVWGGKLAKNIQYF.

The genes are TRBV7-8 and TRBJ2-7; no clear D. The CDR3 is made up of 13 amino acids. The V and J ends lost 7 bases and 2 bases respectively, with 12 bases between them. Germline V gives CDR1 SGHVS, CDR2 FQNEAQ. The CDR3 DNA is TGTGCCAGCACCCCGGAGACCGCCTACGAGCAGTACTTC. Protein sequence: CASTPETAYEQYF. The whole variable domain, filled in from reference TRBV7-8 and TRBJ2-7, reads GAGVSQSPRYKVAKRGQDVALRCDPISGHVSLFWYQQALGQGPEFLTYFQNEAQLDKSGLPSDRFFAERPEGSVSTLKIQRTQQEDSAVYLCASTPETAYEQYFGPGTRLTVT.

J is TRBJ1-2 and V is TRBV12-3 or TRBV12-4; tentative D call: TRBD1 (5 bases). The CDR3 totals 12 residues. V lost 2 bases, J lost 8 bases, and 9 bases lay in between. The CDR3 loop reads CASSLRGNGYTF. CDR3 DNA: TGTGCCAGCAGTTTAAGGGGAAACGGCTACACCTTC.

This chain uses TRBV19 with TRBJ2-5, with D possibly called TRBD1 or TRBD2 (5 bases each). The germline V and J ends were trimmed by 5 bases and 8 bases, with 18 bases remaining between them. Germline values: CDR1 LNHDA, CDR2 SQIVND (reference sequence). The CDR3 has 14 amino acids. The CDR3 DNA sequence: TGTGCCAGTAGTCCCGGGACCGAAGGGAGAACCCAGTACTTC. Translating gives CASSPGTEGRTQYF.

The CDR3 loop reads CSVHGGRSSYNEQFF. The DNA for the CDR3 is TGCAGCGTCCATGGTGGGAGAAGCTCCTACAATGAGCAGTTCTTC. The chain employs TRBV29-1 and TRBJ2-1; TRBD2 might be the D (5 bases). Germline CDR1 is SQVTM and CDR2 is ANQGSEA. The ends were cut back, 6 bases at V and 0 bases at J, with 15 bases in the middle. The CDR3 consists of 15 residues.

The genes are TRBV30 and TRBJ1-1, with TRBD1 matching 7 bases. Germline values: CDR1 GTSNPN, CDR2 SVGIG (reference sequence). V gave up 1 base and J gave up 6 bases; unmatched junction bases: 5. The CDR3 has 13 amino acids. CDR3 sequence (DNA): TGTGCCTGGAGTGCCGCCCAGGGGGCTGAAGCTTTCTTT. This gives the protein CAWSAAQGAEAFF.

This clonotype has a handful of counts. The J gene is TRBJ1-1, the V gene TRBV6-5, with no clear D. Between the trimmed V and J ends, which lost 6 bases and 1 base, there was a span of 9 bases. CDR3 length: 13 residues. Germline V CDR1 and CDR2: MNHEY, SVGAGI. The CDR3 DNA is TGTGCCAGCAGGAGGACTTCGAACACTGAAGCTTTCTTT. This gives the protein CASRRTSNTEAFF.

The CDR3 coding sequence is TGTGCCAGCAGCCAAGATTCTCGGTACCCTTATGGCTACACCTTC. Protein sequence: CASSQDSRYPYGYTF. J is TRBJ1-2 and V is TRBV3-1; D ambiguous. The V gene's germline CDR1 is LGHDT and CDR2 YNNKEL (reference sequence). V was cut by 0 bases and J by 5 bases, with 13 bases left in between. This CDR3 contains 15 residues.

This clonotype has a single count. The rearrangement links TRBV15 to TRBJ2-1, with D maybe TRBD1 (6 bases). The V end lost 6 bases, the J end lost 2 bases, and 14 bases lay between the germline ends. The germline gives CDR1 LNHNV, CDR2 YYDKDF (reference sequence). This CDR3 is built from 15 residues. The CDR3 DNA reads TGTGCCACCAGAAAATCCAGGGGCCCCTACAATGAGCAGTTCTTC. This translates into CATRKSRGPYNEQFF.

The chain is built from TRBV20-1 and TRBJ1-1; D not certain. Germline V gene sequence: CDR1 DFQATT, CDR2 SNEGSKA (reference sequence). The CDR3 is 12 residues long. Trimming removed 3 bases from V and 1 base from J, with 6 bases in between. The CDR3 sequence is CSASARNTEAFF. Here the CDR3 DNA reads TGCAGTGCTAGTGCCAGGAACACTGAAGCTTTCTTT.

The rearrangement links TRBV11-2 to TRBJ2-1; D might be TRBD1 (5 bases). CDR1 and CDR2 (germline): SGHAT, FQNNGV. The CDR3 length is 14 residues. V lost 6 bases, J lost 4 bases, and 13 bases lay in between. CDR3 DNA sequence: TGTGCCAGCAGTGGGGCGATATTATACAATGAGCAGTTCTTC. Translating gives CASSGAILYNEQFF.

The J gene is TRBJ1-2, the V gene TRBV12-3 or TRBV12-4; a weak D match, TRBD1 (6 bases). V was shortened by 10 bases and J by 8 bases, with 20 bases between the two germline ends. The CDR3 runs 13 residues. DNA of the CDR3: TGTGCCACCCTCTGGGGGGCTACGCGGGGCTACACCTTC. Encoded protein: CATLWGATRGYTF.

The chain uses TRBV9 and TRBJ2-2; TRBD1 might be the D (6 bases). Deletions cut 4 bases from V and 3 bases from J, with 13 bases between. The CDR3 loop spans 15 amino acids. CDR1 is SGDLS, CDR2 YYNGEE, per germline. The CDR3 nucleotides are TGTGCCAGCAGCCACAGGGTTGGAGACACCGGGGAGCTGTTTTTT. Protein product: CASSHRVGDTGELFF.

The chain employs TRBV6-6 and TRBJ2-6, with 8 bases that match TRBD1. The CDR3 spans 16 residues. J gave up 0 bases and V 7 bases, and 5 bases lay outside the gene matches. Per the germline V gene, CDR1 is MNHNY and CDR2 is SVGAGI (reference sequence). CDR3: CASTGQGSSGANVLTF. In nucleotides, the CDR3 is TGTGCCAGCACCGGACAGGGCAGCTCTGGGGCCAACGTCCTGACTTTC.

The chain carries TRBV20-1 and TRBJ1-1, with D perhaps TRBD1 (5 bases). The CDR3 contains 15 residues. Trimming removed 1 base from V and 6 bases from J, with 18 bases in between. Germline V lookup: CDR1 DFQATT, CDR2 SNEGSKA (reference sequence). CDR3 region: CSARAGRGGFAEAFF. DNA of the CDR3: TGCAGTGCTAGAGCGGGGCGGGGTGGTTTCGCTGAAGCTTTCTTT.